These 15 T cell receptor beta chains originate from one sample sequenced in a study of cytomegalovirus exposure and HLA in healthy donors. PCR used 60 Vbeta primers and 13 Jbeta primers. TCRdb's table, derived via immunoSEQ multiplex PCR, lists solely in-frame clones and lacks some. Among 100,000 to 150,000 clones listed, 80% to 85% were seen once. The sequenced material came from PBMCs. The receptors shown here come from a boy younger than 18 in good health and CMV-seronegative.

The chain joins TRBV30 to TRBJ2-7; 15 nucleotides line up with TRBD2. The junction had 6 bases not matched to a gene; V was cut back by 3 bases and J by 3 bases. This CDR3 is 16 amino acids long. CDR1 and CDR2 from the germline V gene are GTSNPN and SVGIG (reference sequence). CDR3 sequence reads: CAWREGLAGGNYEQYF. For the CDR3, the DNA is TGTGCCTGGAGGGAGGGACTAGCGGGAGGAAACTACGAGCAGTACTTC. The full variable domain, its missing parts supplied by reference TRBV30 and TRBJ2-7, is SQTIHQWPATLVQPVGSPLSLECTVEGTSNPNLYWYRQAAGRGLQLLFYSVGIGQISSEVPQNLSASRPQDRQFILSSKKLLLSDSGFYLCAWREGLAGGNYEQYFGPGTRLTVT.

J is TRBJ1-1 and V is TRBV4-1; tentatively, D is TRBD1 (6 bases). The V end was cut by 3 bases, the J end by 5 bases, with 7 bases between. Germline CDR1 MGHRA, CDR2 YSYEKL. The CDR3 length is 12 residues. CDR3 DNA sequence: TGCGCCAGCAGCCATGGACAGACTGAAGCTTTCTTT. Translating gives CASSHGQTEAFF.

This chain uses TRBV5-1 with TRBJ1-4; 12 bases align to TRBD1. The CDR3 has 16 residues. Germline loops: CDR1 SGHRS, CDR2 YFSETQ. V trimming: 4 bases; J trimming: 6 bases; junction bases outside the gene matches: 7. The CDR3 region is CASSPTGTGGDEKLFF. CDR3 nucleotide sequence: TGCGCCAGCAGCCCCACCGGGACAGGGGGCGATGAAAAACTGTTTTTT.

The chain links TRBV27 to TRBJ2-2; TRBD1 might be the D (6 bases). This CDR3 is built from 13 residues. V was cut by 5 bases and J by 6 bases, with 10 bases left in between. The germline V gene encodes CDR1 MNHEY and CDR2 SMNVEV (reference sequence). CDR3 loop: CASSLQGPGELFF. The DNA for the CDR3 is TGTGCCAGCAGTCTCCAGGGGCCCGGGGAGCTGTTTTTT.

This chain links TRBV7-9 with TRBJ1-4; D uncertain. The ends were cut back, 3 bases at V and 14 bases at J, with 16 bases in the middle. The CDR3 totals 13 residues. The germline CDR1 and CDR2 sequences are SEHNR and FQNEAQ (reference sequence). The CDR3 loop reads CASSFSFGVRLFF. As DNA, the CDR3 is TGTGCCAGCAGCTTTAGTTTCGGGGTGAGGCTGTTTTTT.

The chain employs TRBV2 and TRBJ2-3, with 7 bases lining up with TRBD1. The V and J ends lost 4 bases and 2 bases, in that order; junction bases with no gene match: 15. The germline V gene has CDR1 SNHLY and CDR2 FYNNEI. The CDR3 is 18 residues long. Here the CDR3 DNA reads TGTGCCAGCAGTGTTCCTACCACAGGGGAAGGGAACACAGATACGCAGTATTTT. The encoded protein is CASSVPTTGEGNTDTQYF.

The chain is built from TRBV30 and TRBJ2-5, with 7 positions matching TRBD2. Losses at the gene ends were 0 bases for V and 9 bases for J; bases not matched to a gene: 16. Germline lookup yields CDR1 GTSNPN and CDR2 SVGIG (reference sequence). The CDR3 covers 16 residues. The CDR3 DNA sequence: TGTGCCTGGAGTGTTGGAGCATCAGGGTGGGGGAGGGCCCAGTACTTC. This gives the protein CAWSVGASGWGRAQYF.

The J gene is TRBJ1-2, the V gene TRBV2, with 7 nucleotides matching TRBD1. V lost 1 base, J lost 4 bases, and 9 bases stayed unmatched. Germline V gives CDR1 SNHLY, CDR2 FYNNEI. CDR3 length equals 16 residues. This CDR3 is CASSEEAQGVGYGYTF. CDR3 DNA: TGTGCCAGCAGTGAAGAGGCGCAGGGGGTCGGCTATGGCTACACCTTC.

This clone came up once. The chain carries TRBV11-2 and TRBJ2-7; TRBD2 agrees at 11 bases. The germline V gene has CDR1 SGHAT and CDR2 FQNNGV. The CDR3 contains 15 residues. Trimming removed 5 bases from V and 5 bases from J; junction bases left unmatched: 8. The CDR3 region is CASSDRTSGSHEQYF. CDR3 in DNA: TGTGCCAGCAGCGACCGGACTAGCGGGTCCCACGAGCAGTACTTC.

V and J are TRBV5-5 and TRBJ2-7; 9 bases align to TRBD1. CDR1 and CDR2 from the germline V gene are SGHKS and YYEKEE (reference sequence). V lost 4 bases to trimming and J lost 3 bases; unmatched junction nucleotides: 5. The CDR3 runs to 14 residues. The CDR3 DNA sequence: TGTGCCAGCAGCCGGCCGGGACAGGGCTACGAGCAGTACTTC. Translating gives CASSRPGQGYEQYF.

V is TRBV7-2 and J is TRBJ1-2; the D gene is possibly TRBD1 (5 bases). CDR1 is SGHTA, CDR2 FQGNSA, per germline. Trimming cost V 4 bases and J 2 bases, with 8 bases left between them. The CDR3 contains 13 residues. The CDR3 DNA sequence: TGTGCCAGCAGCTCTCAGGGAAACTATGGCTACACCTTC. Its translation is CASSSQGNYGYTF. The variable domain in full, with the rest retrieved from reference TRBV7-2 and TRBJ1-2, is GAGVSQSPSNKVTEKGKDVELRCDPISGHTALYWYRQSLGQGLEFLIYFQGNSAPDKSGLPSDRFSAERTGGSVSTLTIQRTQQEDSAVYLCASSSQGNYGYTFGSGTRLTVV.

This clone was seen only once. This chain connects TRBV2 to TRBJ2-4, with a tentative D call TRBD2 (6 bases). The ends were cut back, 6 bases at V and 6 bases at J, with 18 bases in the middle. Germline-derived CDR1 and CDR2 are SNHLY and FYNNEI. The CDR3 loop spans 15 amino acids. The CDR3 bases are TGTGCCAGCAGACTCCTCCCTGGAGGGCTAAACATTCAGTACTTC. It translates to CASRLLPGGLNIQYF.

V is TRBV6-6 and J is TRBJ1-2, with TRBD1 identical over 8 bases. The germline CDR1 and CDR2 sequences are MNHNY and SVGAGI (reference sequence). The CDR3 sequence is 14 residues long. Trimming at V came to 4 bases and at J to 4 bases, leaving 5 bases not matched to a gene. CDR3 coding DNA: TGTGCCAGCAGTTCCCAGGGGGCTCTCTATGGCTACACCTTC. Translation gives CASSSQGALYGYTF.

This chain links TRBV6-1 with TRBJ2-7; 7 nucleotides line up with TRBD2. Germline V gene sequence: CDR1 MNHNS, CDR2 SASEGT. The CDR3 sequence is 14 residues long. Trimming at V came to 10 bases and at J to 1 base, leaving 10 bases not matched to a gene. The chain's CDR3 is CATFGLAASYEQYF. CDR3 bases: TGTGCCACGTTCGGCCTAGCGGCATCCTACGAGCAGTACTTC.

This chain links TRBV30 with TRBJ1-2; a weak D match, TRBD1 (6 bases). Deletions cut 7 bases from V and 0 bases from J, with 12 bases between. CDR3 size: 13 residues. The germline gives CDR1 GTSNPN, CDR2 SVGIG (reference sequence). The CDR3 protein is CASKGTSNYGYTF. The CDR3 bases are TGTGCCTCGAAGGGGACATCTAACTATGGCTACACCTTC.